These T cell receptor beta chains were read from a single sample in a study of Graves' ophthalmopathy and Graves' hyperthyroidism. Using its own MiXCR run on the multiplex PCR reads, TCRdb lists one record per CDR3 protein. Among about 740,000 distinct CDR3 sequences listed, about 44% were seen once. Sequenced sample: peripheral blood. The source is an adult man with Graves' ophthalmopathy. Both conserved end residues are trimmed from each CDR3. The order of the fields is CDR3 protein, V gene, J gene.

ASTTGGAEAF	TRBV12-3/TRBV12-4	TRBJ1-1
ASVGIRGGYT	TRBV19	TRBJ1-2
ASSIRGADTEAF	TRBV19	TRBJ1-1
ASAPVTSGSSDTQY	TRBV7-6	TRBJ2-3
ATSDSSGGPGNEQF	TRBV24-1	TRBJ2-1
ASSPSGFQGAETQY	TRBV10-2	TRBJ2-5
ASSESNRETEAF	TRBV25-1	TRBJ1-1
ASSRTRVRGNQPQH	TRBV24-1	TRBJ1-5
ASSQDGAGLQTSMY	TRBV2	TRBJ2-7
ASSNSVISGNTIY	TRBV6-6	TRBJ1-3
ASSQTTTTNSPLH	TRBV9	TRBJ1-6
ASSLMSEQY	TRBV7-8	TRBJ2-7
ASSLTVGAAPRPEAF	TRBV14	TRBJ1-1
SVRLTAEETQY	TRBV29-1	TRBJ2-5
ASSPTGAQETQY	TRBV12-3/TRBV12-4	TRBJ2-5
SASPIRNSYEQY	TRBV20-1	TRBJ2-7
ASSRGAGHGETQY	TRBV6-6	TRBJ2-5
ASRILTGTLF	TRBV7-9	TRBJ1-4
ASSYKADRYEQY	TRBV10-3	TRBJ2-7
ASSGSWDTEAF	TRBV9	TRBJ1-1
SVGLIPARTDFNYGYT	TRBV29-1	TRBJ1-2
ASSQGGFDQPQH	TRBV4-1	TRBJ1-5
ASSDSAGVNSPLH	TRBV25-1	TRBJ1-6
ASSLVMTGVQETQY	TRBV7-4	TRBJ2-5
ASSLILEAGNTEAF	TRBV7-8	TRBJ1-1
ASRDGHGYT	TRBV19	TRBJ1-2
ASSRRDRVETQY	TRBV7-9	TRBJ2-5
ASATGGHGYT	TRBV3-2	TRBJ1-2
ATSVQDGGYT	TRBV24-1	TRBJ1-2
SVGSDYGYT	TRBV29-1	TRBJ1-2
SASKTGILH	TRBV20-1	TRBJ1-6